Listed below are T cell receptor beta chains from one sample, sequenced in a study of PD-L1 blockade in urothelial cancer. Sequenced by immunoSEQ multiplex PCR; TCRdb stores in-frame clones only, minus some. Found here are about 76,000 clones, under 90% of them singletons; the top ten hold about 4.5%. This specimen consisted of PBMCs, obtained around atezolizumab (anti-PD-L1) treatment. The origin of the receptors is a man in his 70s with urothelial cancer. CDR3s include the opening cysteine and the closing phenylalanine or tryptophan. The order of the fields is J gene, CDR3 length, V gene, D gene, CDR3 protein, CDR3 DNA. A D gene is named only where the DNA matches it firmly.

>TRBJ2-3|16|TRBV4-1|TRBD1
CASSYTAGQGADTQYF
TGCGCCAGCAGCTACACGGCGGGACAGGGCGCAGATACGCAGTATTTT
>TRBJ2-6|19|TRBV18|TRBD1
CASSPIRTGQASGANVLTF
TGTGCCAGCTCACCCATCCGGACGGGACAGGCATCTGGGGCCAACGTCCTGACTTTC
>TRBJ2-7|15|TRBV14|TRBD2
CASRLSGLSSYEQYF
TGTGCCAGCAGGCTTAGCGGGTTAAGCTCCTACGAGCAGTACTTC
>TRBJ2-3|13|TRBV5-1|TRBD1
CASSPGQAFTQYF
TGCGCCAGCAGCCCGGGACAGGCTTTTACGCAGTATTTT
>TRBJ2-7|14|TRBV27|TRBD2
CASSPLAGPYEQYF
TGTGCCAGCAGCCCACTAGCGGGGCCCTACGAGCAGTACTTC
>TRBJ2-1|15|TRBV9|TRBD2
CASSLRTSGNNEQFF
TGTGCCAGCAGCCTGAGGACTAGCGGGAACAATGAGCAGTTCTTC
>TRBJ1-2|13|TRBV9|TRBD1
CASSGQGRYGYTF
TGTGCCAGCAGCGGACAGGGTCGCTATGGCTACACCTTC
>TRBJ1-5|14|TRBV6-6|TRBD1
CASSWTGVGQPQHF
TGTGCCAGCAGTTGGACAGGGGTAGGTCAGCCCCAGCATTTT
>TRBJ1-2|13|TRBV27|NA
CASSRRGVGGYTF
TGTGCCAGCAGTAGGAGGGGCGTAGGGGGCTACACCTTC
>TRBJ2-4|17|TRBV19|NA
CASSIGGGRQAKNIQYF
TGTGCCAGTAGTATTGGCGGAGGCAGACAAGCCAAAAACATTCAGTACTTC
>TRBJ2-3|17|TRBV9|TRBD2
CASSLGNAGVSLDTQYF
TGTGCCAGCAGCTTAGGGAATGCGGGAGTATCATTAGATACGCAGTATTTT
>TRBJ2-1|18|TRBV30|TRBD2
CAWSVRLAGLNSYNEQFF
TGTGCCTGGAGTGTACGACTAGCGGGCTTGAACTCCTACAATGAGCAGTTCTTC
>TRBJ2-3|16|TRBV4-2|TRBD1
CASSPSLGTGRDTQYF
TGTGCCAGCAGCCCGTCCTTAGGGACAGGGAGGGATACGCAGTATTTT